The next 26 T cell receptor beta chains were all read from a single sample in a study of blood T cell repertoires in COVID-19. Profiling relied on immunoSEQ multiplex PCR, and the TCRdb table lists in-frame clones only, not all of them. The sample records 87,000 or so clones, approximately 87% being singletons. The sample consisted of peripheral blood. These receptors were collected from a human donor with acute or convalescent COVID-19. The donor label of this sample is uncertain.

In the case of this clone: No conserved phenylalanine or tryptophan is present at the end of the CDR3, so a read error is the likely explanation. The DNA is left out, because the CDR3 cannot be placed on it with certainty; the CDR3 is given as TCRdb lists it. The CDR3 is CAWSDLRGR. The rearrangement joins TRBV30 to TRBJ1-3. Germline V gives CDR1 GTSNPN, CDR2 SVGIG (reference sequence). The CDR3 extends over 9 residues, inclusive of both ends.

The chain's CDR3 is CASSFAEYNEQFF. CDR3 coding DNA: TGTGCCAGCAGTTTCGCCGAGTACAATGAGCAGTTCTTC. The chain uses TRBV12-3 or TRBV12-4 and TRBJ2-1; unclear D gene. V lost 3 bases, J lost 4 bases, and 7 bases lay in between. The CDR3 length is 13 residues.

The rearrangement links TRBV5-4 to TRBJ2-3; possibly TRBD1 for D (6 bases). V lost 0 bases, J lost 5 bases, and 13 bases lay in between. Per germline, CDR1 SGHNT and CDR2 YYREEE (reference sequence). This CDR3 region has 15 residues. The DNA for the CDR3 is TGTGCCAGCAGCTTGGTCTGGGGGCAAGTAGATACGCAGTATTTT. It yields the protein CASSLVWGQVDTQYF.

The chain links TRBV7-9 to TRBJ1-1; D is unresolved. The CDR3 sequence is 15 residues long. Germline loops: CDR1 SEHNR, CDR2 FQNEAQ (reference sequence). V gave up 3 bases and J gave up 1 base, with 12 bases separating them. The CDR3 reads CASSLLVGGNTEAFF. In DNA form, the CDR3 reads TGTGCCAGCAGCTTGCTTGTCGGTGGGAACACTGAAGCTTTCTTT.

This clone was found a few times. This chain links TRBV7-6 with TRBJ1-6; possibly TRBD1 for D (5 bases). Germline values: CDR1 SGHVS, CDR2 FNYEAQ. Trimming removed 6 bases at V and 7 bases at J, with 16 bases between. CDR3 length: 15 residues. This CDR3 is CASSRRRDSNSPLHF. As DNA, the CDR3 is TGTGCCAGCAGTAGACGCAGGGACTCAAATTCACCCCTCCACTTT.

The rearrangement links TRBV18 to TRBJ1-1; D gene ambiguous. The V end was cut by 3 bases, the J end by 1 base, with 9 bases between. The CDR3 is 14 residues long. Germline CDR1 KGHSH, CDR2 LQKENI. This CDR3 reads CASSPLQANTEAFF. CDR3 DNA: TGTGCCAGCTCACCTCTCCAGGCGAACACTGAAGCTTTCTTT. Filled out from reference TRBV18 and TRBJ1-1, the complete variable domain reads NAGVMQNPRHLVRRRGQEARLRCSPMKGHSHVYWYRQLPEEGLKFMVYLQKENIIDESGMPKERFSAEFPKEGPSILRIQQVVRGDSAAYFCASSPLQANTEAFFGQGTRLTVV.

The chain is built from TRBV28 and TRBJ1-5; 11 bases are a match to TRBD1. Germline V lookup: CDR1 MDHEN, CDR2 SYDVKM. J was trimmed by 5 bases and V by 2 bases; bases with no gene match: 2. This CDR3 comprises 15 residues. The CDR3 DNA reads as TGTGCCAGCAGTTTAAGGACAGGGGGCCATCAGCCCCAGCATTTT. Translated, it gives CASSLRTGGHQPQHF.

The chain joins TRBV2 to TRBJ2-3; D uncertain. V lost 4 bases, J lost 5 bases, and 7 bases lay in between. This CDR3 region has 12 residues. The germline V gene encodes CDR1 SNHLY and CDR2 FYNNEI. This chain's CDR3 is CASSVLLDTQYF. In DNA, the CDR3 is TGTGCCAGCAGTGTATTATTAGATACGCAGTATTTT. The full variable domain, completed using reference TRBV2 and TRBJ2-3, is EPEVTQTPSHQVTQMGQEVILRCVPISNHLYFYWYRQILGQKVEFLVSFYNNEISEKSEIFDDQFSVERPDGSNFTLKIRSTKLEDSAMYFCASSVLLDTQYFGPGTRLTVL.

The gene calls are TRBV19 and TRBJ2-5, with 10 positions matching TRBD2. V was pared by 5 bases and J by 5 bases, with 8 bases of the junction left unmatched. Germline CDR1 is LNHDA and CDR2 is SQIVND (reference sequence). The length of the CDR3 is 15 residues. CDR3 coding DNA: TGTGCCAGTAGTGCAGCGGGGGGGTGGTGGGAGACCCAGTACTTC. This gives the protein CASSAAGGWWETQYF.

Comments on this clone: The junction shows a germline mismatch at one end, possibly a read error. This sequence joins TRBV7-7 and TRBJ2-2, with 8 nucleotides matching TRBD1. The CDR3 is 16 amino acids. Germline V gene sequence: CDR1 SSHAT, CDR2 FNYEAQ (reference sequence). The CDR3 DNA reads TGTGCTAGCAGCTTAGTCTCAGGGGGCAACACCGGGGAGCTGTTTTTT. This codes for CASSLVSGGNTGELFF.

The rearrangement links TRBV2 to TRBJ2-3, with a possible D match to TRBD2 (6 bases). The CDR3 totals 16 residues. The germline gives CDR1 SNHLY, CDR2 FYNNEI. V dropped 6 bases and J dropped 6 bases, with 22 bases sitting between them. The DNA of the CDR3 is TGTGCCAGCAGCCCCGCGGCGGGGTCATTCGCTGATACGCAGTATTTT. Translating gives CASSPAAGSFADTQYF.

This rearrangement joins TRBV5-1 to TRBJ1-1; unclear D gene. Germline V gene lookup returns CDR1 SGHRS and CDR2 YFSETQ. V lost 4 bases and J lost 6, with 13 bases in between. There are 13 residues in the CDR3. The CDR3 protein is CASSAGERSEAFF. The CDR3 DNA is TGCGCCAGCAGCGCCGGGGAGAGGTCTGAAGCTTTCTTT.

The rearrangement joins TRBV5-1 to TRBJ2-1, with a tentative D call TRBD1 (6 bases). V lost 4 bases to trimming and J lost 3 bases, with 8 bases between them. This CDR3 spans 13 amino acids. Looked up from germline, CDR1 is SGHRS and CDR2 is YFSETQ. CDR3 nucleotide sequence: TGCGCCAGCAGCATACAGGGCTACAATGAGCAGTTCTTC. Encoded protein: CASSIQGYNEQFF.

V usage is TRBV5-4 and J usage is TRBJ2-2, with D perhaps matching TRBD2 (5 bases). This CDR3 has 14 residues. The V end lost 5 bases, the J end lost 6 bases, and 14 bases lay between the germline ends. Germline assignment: CDR1 SGHNT and CDR2 YYREEE (reference sequence). The CDR3 is CASRPSTGAGELFF. In nucleotides, the CDR3 is TGTGCCAGCAGACCCTCCACCGGGGCCGGGGAGCTGTTTTTT.

This clone was seen a handful of times. The V call is TRBV19, the J call TRBJ1-3, with 7 nucleotides matching TRBD1. Per the germline V gene, CDR1 is LNHDA and CDR2 is SQIVND (reference sequence). After removal of 7 bases from V and 8 bases from J, the junction contained 8 bases not matched to a gene. There are 13 residues in the CDR3. The CDR3 coding sequence is TGTGCCAGTATGAACAGGGGAGGTCACACCATATATTTT. This encodes CASMNRGGHTIYF.

The J gene is TRBJ1-5, the V gene TRBV28; 8 nucleotides align to TRBD1. V lost 6 bases to trimming and J lost 5 bases; unmatched junction nucleotides: 9. CDR3 length: 15 amino acids. The germline V gene encodes CDR1 MDHEN and CDR2 SYDVKM. As DNA, the CDR3 is TGTGCCAGCAGACTTTTCGGGACAGGTTATCAGCCCCAGCATTTT. It yields the protein CASRLFGTGYQPQHF.

This clone has just one count. The V gene is TRBV5-4, the J gene TRBJ2-3, with 16 bases identical to TRBD2. The CDR3 has 15 residues. The germline V gene has CDR1 SGHNT and CDR2 YYREEE (reference sequence). The J segment lost 8 bases and the V segment lost 7 bases, leaving 7 bases of the junction unmatched. CDR3 loop: CASGTSGGAEGTQYF. CDR3 sequence (DNA): TGTGCCAGCGGGACTAGCGGGGGGGCCGAGGGTACGCAGTATTTT. Based on the CDR3 plus reference TRBV5-4 and TRBJ2-3, the full variable domain is ETGVTQSPTHLIKTRGQQVTLRCSSQSGHNTVSWYQQALGQGPQFIFQYYREEENGRGNFPPRFSGLQFPNYSSELNVNALELDDSALYLCASGTSGGAEGTQYFGPGTRLTVL.

This chain connects TRBV7-3 to TRBJ2-3, with a possible D match to TRBD2 (6 bases). Germline loops: CDR1 SGHTA, CDR2 FQGTGA. Deletions cut 6 bases from V and 0 bases from J, with 13 bases between. CDR3 length: 15 amino acids. Written as DNA, the CDR3 is TGTGCCAGCAGTCTACCAGGGACTAGCACAGATACGCAGTATTTT. It yields the protein CASSLPGTSTDTQYF. Looking up the rest from reference TRBV7-3 and TRBJ2-3 gives the full variable domain: GAGVSQTPSNKVTEKGKYVELRCDPISGHTALYWYRQSLGQGPEFLIYFQGTGAADDSGLPNDRFFAVRPEGSVSTLKIQRTERGDSAVYLCASSLPGTSTDTQYFGPGTRLTVL.

The V gene is TRBV18, the J gene TRBJ1-2, with no clear D. V was pared by 3 bases and J by 8 bases, with 13 bases between. The CDR3 has 13 amino acids. Germline V gene data show CDR1 as KGHSH and CDR2 as LQKENI. CDR3 region: CASSPQDGKGYTF. CDR3 DNA sequence: TGTGCCAGCTCACCCCAAGACGGGAAGGGCTACACCTTC.

The genes are TRBV7-2 and TRBJ2-7; TRBD1 might be the D (5 bases). The CDR3 loop spans 15 amino acids. V was pared by 4 bases and J by 3 bases, with 16 bases between. Per the germline V gene, CDR1 is SGHTA and CDR2 is FQGNSA. CDR3 nucleotide sequence: TGTGCCAGCAGCTGGAAGGGCGACAGCTACTACGAGCAGTACTTC. Its translation is CASSWKGDSYYEQYF.

This clone occurred once. The chain carries TRBV7-2 and TRBJ2-1, with a possible D match to TRBD1 (5 bases). This CDR3 is 15 amino acids long. V dropped 1 base and J dropped 6 bases, with 13 bases sitting between them. CDR1 and CDR2 from the germline V gene are SGHTA and FQGNSA. DNA for the CDR3: TGTGCCAGCAGCTTAGGCCTTCAGGGCCTCAATGAGCAGTTCTTC. Protein product: CASSLGLQGLNEQFF. The full variable domain, its missing parts supplied by reference TRBV7-2 and TRBJ2-1, is GAGVSQSPSNKVTEKGKDVELRCDPISGHTALYWYRQSLGQGLEFLIYFQGNSAPDKSGLPSDRFSAERTGGSVSTLTIQRTQQEDSAVYLCASSLGLQGLNEQFFGPGTRLTVL.

This clone appeared a few times. The CDR3 nucleotides are TGTGCCAGCTTCTCGGGACTAGAGACCCAGTACTTC. This encodes CASFSGLETQYF. The V gene is TRBV6-5, the J gene TRBJ2-5; possible D gene TRBD2, 6 bases. The CDR3 is 12 residues long. Germline lookup yields CDR1 MNHEY and CDR2 SVGAGI. With 8 bases removed from V and 4 bases from J, the gap between germline ends came to 11 bases.

The V call is TRBV11-3, the J call TRBJ2-7; D is undetermined. CDR3 length: 13 residues. Germline CDR1 and CDR2: SGHNT and YENEEA. V was pared by 5 bases and J by 1 base, with 9 bases between. As DNA, the CDR3 is TGTGCCAGCAGCAAATTCGGTTCCTACGAGCAGTACTTC. It yields the protein CASSKFGSYEQYF.

V usage is TRBV28 and J usage is TRBJ2-1, with 7 bases lining up with TRBD1. The germline V gene has CDR1 MDHEN and CDR2 SYDVKM. This CDR3 contains 17 residues. V shed 7 bases, J shed 1 base, and the junction held 13 bases outside the gene matches. In DNA, the CDR3 is TGTGCCAGCACCCCACCCCCGGGACAGCAATCCTACAATGAGCAGTTCTTC. Translated, it gives CASTPPPGQQSYNEQFF.

The chain recombines TRBV2 with TRBJ1-4; the match to TRBD1 covers 10 bases. This CDR3 is built from 15 residues. Germline-derived CDR1 and CDR2 are SNHLY and FYNNEI. The trim removed 6 bases at V and 4 bases at J, leaving 5 bases unmatched. CDR3 nucleotides: TGTGCCAGCAGAACGACAGGGGGCTTTAATGAAAAACTGTTTTTT. Translating gives CASRTTGGFNEKLFF. Using reference TRBV2 and TRBJ1-4 for the parts outside the CDR3, the full variable domain is EPEVTQTPSHQVTQMGQEVILRCVPISNHLYFYWYRQILGQKVEFLVSFYNNEISEKSEIFDDQFSVERPDGSNFTLKIRSTKLEDSAMYFCASRTTGGFNEKLFFGSGTQLSVL.

This clone was picked up a small number of times. This sequence joins TRBV7-8 and TRBJ2-2, with TRBD2 matching over 8 bases. Germline CDR1 reads SGHVS; CDR2 reads FQNEAQ. The CDR3 consists of 16 residues. V lost 5 bases, J lost 1 base, and 6 bases stayed unmatched. CDR3 nucleotides: TGTGCCAGCAGCCCCTTCGGGAGGGTGAACACCGGGGAGCTGTTTTTT. This translates into CASSPFGRVNTGELFF.